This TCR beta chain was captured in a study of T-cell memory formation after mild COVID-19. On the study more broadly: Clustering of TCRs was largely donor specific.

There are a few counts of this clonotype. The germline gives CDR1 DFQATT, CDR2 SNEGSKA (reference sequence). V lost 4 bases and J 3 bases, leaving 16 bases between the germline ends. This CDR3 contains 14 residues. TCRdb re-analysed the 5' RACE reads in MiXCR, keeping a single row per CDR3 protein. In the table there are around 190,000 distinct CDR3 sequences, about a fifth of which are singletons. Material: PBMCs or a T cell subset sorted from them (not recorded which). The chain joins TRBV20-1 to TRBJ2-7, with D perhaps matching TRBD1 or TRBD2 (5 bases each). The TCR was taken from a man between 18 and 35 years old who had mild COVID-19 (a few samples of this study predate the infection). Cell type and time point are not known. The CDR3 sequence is CSAIGVRGDYEQYF. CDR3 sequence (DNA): TGCAGTGCTATCGGGGTTCGAGGGGACTACGAGCAGTACTTC.